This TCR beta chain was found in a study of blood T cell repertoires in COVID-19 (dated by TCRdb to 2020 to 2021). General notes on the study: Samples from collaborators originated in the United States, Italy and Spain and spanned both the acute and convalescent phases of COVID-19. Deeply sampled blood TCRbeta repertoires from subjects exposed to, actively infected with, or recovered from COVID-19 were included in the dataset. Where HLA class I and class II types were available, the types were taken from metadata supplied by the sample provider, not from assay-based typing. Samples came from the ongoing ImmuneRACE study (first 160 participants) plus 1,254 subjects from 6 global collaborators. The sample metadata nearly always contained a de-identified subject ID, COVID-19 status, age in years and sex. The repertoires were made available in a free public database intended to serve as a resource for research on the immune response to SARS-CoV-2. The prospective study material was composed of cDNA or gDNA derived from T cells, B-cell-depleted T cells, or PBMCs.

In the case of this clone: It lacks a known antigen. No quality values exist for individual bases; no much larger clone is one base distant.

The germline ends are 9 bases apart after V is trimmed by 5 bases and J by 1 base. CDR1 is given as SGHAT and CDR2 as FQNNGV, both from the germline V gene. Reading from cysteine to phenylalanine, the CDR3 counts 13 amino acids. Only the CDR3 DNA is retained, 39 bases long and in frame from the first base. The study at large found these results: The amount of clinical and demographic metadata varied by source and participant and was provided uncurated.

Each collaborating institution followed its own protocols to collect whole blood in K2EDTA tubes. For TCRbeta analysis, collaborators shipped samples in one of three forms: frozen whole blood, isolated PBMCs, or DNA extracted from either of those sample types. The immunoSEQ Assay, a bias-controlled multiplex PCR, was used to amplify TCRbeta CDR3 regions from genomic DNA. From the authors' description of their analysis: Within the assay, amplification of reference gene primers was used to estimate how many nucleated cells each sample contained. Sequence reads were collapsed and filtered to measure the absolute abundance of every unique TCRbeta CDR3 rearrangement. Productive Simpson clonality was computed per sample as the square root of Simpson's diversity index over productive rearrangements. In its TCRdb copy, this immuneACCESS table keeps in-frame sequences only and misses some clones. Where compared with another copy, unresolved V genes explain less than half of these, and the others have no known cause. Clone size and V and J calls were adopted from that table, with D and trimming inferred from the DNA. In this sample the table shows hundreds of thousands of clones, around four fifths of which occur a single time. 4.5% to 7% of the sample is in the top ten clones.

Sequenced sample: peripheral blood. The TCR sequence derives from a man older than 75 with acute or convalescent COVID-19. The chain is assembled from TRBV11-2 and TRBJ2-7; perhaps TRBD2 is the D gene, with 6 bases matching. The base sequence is TGTGCCAGCAGCCCGGCGGGGTCCTACGAGCAGTACTTC. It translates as CASSPAGSYEQYF.